The 24 T cell receptor beta chains below were found in one sample sequenced in a study of blood T cell repertoires in COVID-19. Profiled with immunoSEQ multiplex PCR; TCRdb holds only in-frame clones, not every one. The sample includes about 210,000 clones, 88% of them seen just once. Source material: peripheral blood. The receptors shown here come from a man between 18 and 35 years old with active or convalescent COVID-19.

This chain uses TRBV6-5 with TRBJ2-7, with a tentative D call TRBD1 (5 bases). The ends were cut back, 3 bases at V and 5 bases at J, with 14 bases in the middle. CDR1 and CDR2 from the germline V gene are MNHEY and SVGAGI. The CDR3 is 14 amino acids. CDR3 bases: TGTGCCAGCAGTTATGCGATTCAGGGTCACGAGCAGTACTTC. The encoded protein is CASSYAIQGHEQYF.

This clone was found once. The V gene is TRBV25-1, the J gene TRBJ2-1, with D tentatively TRBD2 (5 bases). The CDR3 extends over 11 amino acids. From germline, CDR1 is MGHDK and CDR2 SYGVNS. Deletions cut 5 bases from V and 13 bases from J, with 12 bases between. The CDR3 sequence is CASSLSGIQFF. The CDR3 DNA is TGTGCCAGCAGTCTAAGCGGTATTCAGTTCTTC.

This clone was recorded a few times. J is TRBJ1-1 and V is TRBV19, with 8 bases fitting TRBD1. Germline V gene lookup returns CDR1 LNHDA and CDR2 SQIVND (reference sequence). The J segment lost 6 bases and the V segment lost 5 bases, leaving 11 bases of the junction unmatched. The CDR3 is 15 amino acids. CDR3 coding DNA: TGTGCCAGTAGTCGTAGACAGGGGACCTTAGCTGAAGCTTTCTTT. Translation: CASSRRQGTLAEAFF.

The chain couples TRBV28 to TRBJ1-5; D unresolved. Germline loops: CDR1 MDHEN, CDR2 SYDVKM. V lost 7 bases, J lost 6 bases, and 13 bases lay in between. This CDR3 has 13 residues. CDR3 DNA: TGTGCCAGCAACCGACTGGAGTTTCAGCCCCAGCATTTT. It codes for CASNRLEFQPQHF.

The chain employs TRBV10-1 and TRBJ2-3; 7 nucleotides match TRBD1. The CDR3 has 15 residues. The trim removed 3 bases at V and 4 bases at J, leaving 7 bases unmatched. Germline V gene sequence: CDR1 WNHNN, CDR2 SYGVQD (reference sequence). This chain's CDR3 is CASSEQLGGADTQYF. The CDR3, as DNA: TGCGCCAGCAGTGAACAACTAGGGGGCGCAGATACGCAGTATTTT.

The rearrangement joins TRBV30 to TRBJ1-2, with no clear D. The CDR3 sequence is 15 residues long. CDR1 is GTSNPN and CDR2 is SVGIG in the germline V gene (reference sequence). V lost 4 bases to trimming and J lost 7 bases, with 22 bases between them. CDR3 nucleotides: TGTGCCTGGACTTTGAGAGAAGCTTCGCCGGGTGGCTACACCTTC. Its translation: CAWTLREASPGGYTF.

This clone was seen a few times. The rearrangement joins TRBV27 to TRBJ2-7, with 7 nucleotides matching TRBD2. CDR3 length equals 14 residues. The V segment lost 5 bases and the J segment 3 bases; nucleotides outside the gene matches: 7. CDR1 and CDR2 from the germline V gene are MNHEY and SMNVEV (reference sequence). For the CDR3, the DNA is TGTGCCAGCAGTCCTCGGACTAGTGTCTACGAGCAGTACTTC. This encodes CASSPRTSVYEQYF.

This chain connects TRBV11-2 to TRBJ1-4, with TRBD1 identical over 7 bases. V lost 1 base, J lost 0 bases, and 2 bases stayed unmatched. There are 16 residues in the CDR3. The germline V gene encodes CDR1 SGHAT and CDR2 FQNNGV. The CDR3 region has the DNA TGTGCCAGCAGCTTAGCCCAGGGGGCAACTAATGAAAAACTGTTTTTT. This encodes CASSLAQGATNEKLFF. The whole variable domain, remainder taken from reference TRBV11-2 and TRBJ1-4, is EAGVAQSPRYKIIEKRQSVAFWCNPISGHATLYWYQQILGQGPKLLIQFQNNGVVDDSQLPKDRFSAERLKGVDSTLKIQPAKLEDSAVYLCASSLAQGATNEKLFFGSGTQLSVL.

The V and J genes are TRBV3-1 (or the pseudogene TRBV3-2) and TRBJ1-2; D remains unclear. V was shortened by 2 bases and J by 6 bases, with 10 bases between the two germline ends. The CDR3 has 13 amino acids. Germline assignment: CDR1 LGHDT and CDR2 YNNKEL (reference sequence). The CDR3 nucleotides are TGTGCCAGCAGCCAACTGTCGCAGAATGGCTACACCTTC. Encoded protein: CASSQLSQNGYTF.

For the CDR3, the DNA is TGTGCCTGGAGTGTGGCCGGGGTCGGGGATACGCAGTATTTT. This codes for CAWSVAGVGDTQYF. This chain joins TRBV30 and TRBJ2-3, with D perhaps matching TRBD2 (5 bases). Deletions cut 0 bases from V and 6 bases from J, with 13 bases between. This CDR3 region has 14 residues. CDR1 and CDR2 (germline): GTSNPN, SVGIG (reference sequence).

This clone was counted once. The CDR3 bases are TGTGCCAGCAGTAGCCCCGGGGTGGGCAATCAGCCCCAGCATTTT. Translation gives CASSSPGVGNQPQHF. This chain connects TRBV28 to TRBJ1-5, with D hard to call. Trimming removed 5 bases from V and 2 bases from J, with 13 bases in between. The V gene's germline CDR1 is MDHEN and CDR2 SYDVKM. CDR3 length: 15 residues.

V usage is TRBV28 and J usage is TRBJ1-5; D is unresolved. CDR3 length: 16 residues. Germline V gene data show CDR1 as MDHEN and CDR2 as SYDVKM. The ends were cut back, 3 bases at V and 4 bases at J, with 16 bases in the middle. DNA for the CDR3: TGTGCCAGCAGTTTTCCTTTTACCAGGTGGAATCAGCCCCAGCATTTT. This sequence encodes CASSFPFTRWNQPQHF.

This chain connects TRBV27 to TRBJ1-1, with D tentatively TRBD1 (6 bases). V was shortened by 6 bases and J by 5 bases, with 13 bases between the two germline ends. Germline loops: CDR1 MNHEY, CDR2 SMNVEV (reference sequence). The CDR3 length is 13 residues. CDR3 nucleotide sequence: TGTGCCAGCAGCCGCGAGGGGGTGACTGAAGCTTTCTTT. Its protein product is CASSREGVTEAFF.

This clone was seen just once. The J gene is TRBJ2-3, the V gene TRBV24-1; TRBD1 is a possible D gene (5 bases). The CDR3 sequence is 14 residues long. The V end was cut by 4 bases, the J end by 0 bases, with 7 bases between. Germline-derived CDR1 and CDR2 are KGHDR and SFDVKD. CDR3 coding DNA: TGTGCCACCAGTGACAGGGAAAGCACAGATACGCAGTATTTT. Its protein product is CATSDRESTDTQYF.

The J gene is TRBJ2-7, the V gene TRBV29-1; the match to TRBD2 covers 15 bases. The length of the CDR3 is 13 residues. V gave up 6 bases and J gave up 6 bases; unmatched junction bases: 3. Germline assignment: CDR1 SQVTM and CDR2 ANQGSEA. The CDR3, as DNA: TGCAGCGTGGAGGGACTAGCGGGAGGCGAGCAGTACTTC. Translating it yields CSVEGLAGGEQYF.

The rearrangement joins TRBV19 to TRBJ2-2; TRBD1 is a possible D gene (5 bases). Germline V gene sequence: CDR1 LNHDA, CDR2 SQIVND (reference sequence). V lost 4 bases, J lost 7 bases, and 7 bases lay in between. The CDR3 sequence is 12 residues long. In DNA, the CDR3 is TGTGCCAGTAGTACAGGGCTCGGGGAGCTGTTTTTT. Amino acids: CASSTGLGELFF.

The chain links TRBV6-5 to TRBJ1-5; a weak D match, TRBD1 (5 bases). This CDR3 is 15 amino acids long. Germline CDR1 is MNHEY and CDR2 is SVGAGI. V lost 7 bases and J lost 4, with 17 bases in between. The CDR3 DNA reads as TGTGCCAGCACTCTAAAGAAAGGGGCTAATCAGCCCCAGCATTTT. Translated, it gives CASTLKKGANQPQHF.

The CDR3 nucleotides are TGTGCCAGCAGCTTAAGAGGCAGCTCCGAGCAGTACTTC. This translates into CASSLRGSSEQYF. V gene TRBV7-3 combines with J gene TRBJ2-7; no definite D call. The CDR3 length is 13 residues. V lost 1 base and J 6 bases, leaving 10 bases between the germline ends. Germline CDR1 is SGHTA and CDR2 is FQGTGA.

This chain joins TRBV6-5 and TRBJ1-1; possibly TRBD1 for D (6 bases). V shed 4 bases and J shed 7 bases, with 7 bases lying between them. The CDR3 is made up of 11 amino acids. In germline, CDR1 is MNHEY, CDR2 SVGAGI. CDR3 sequence: CASSLTGEAFF. CDR3 DNA sequence: TGTGCCAGCAGTTTGACAGGTGAAGCTTTCTTT.

The V call is TRBV19, the J call TRBJ2-7, with D possibly being TRBD2 (6 bases). The V gene lost 2 bases and the J gene lost 3 bases, with 8 bases spanning the gap. The germline V gene has CDR1 LNHDA and CDR2 SQIVND (reference sequence). This CDR3 is built from 13 residues. DNA of the CDR3: TGTGCCAGTAGTATATCGACTAGCTACGAGCAGTACTTC. Translated, it gives CASSISTSYEQYF.

V gene TRBV6-5 combines with J gene TRBJ1-3, with 7 bases fitting TRBD1. V was clipped by 2 bases and J by 2 bases; unmatched bases: 3. Looked up from germline, CDR1 is MNHEY and CDR2 is SVGAGI. The CDR3 sequence is 15 residues long. CDR3 coding DNA: TGTGCCAGCAGTTACCGACAGGGAGCTGGAAACACCATATATTTT. As protein: CASSYRQGAGNTIYF.

This chain connects TRBV4-1 to TRBJ1-6, with 7 bases lining up with TRBD1. V shed 0 bases and J 10 bases; nucleotides not matched to a gene: 6. CDR3 length equals 15 residues. From germline, CDR1 is MGHRA and CDR2 YSYEKL. The CDR3 DNA is TGCGCCAGCAGCCAAGATCAGGGGGATTGGTCACCCCTCCACTTT. This codes for CASSQDQGDWSPLHF.

This clone came up once. The V and J genes are TRBV7-5 and TRBJ1-2. TRBV7-5 is recorded as a pseudogene. This CDR3 is 15 amino acids long. CDR3 loop: CVRSPRDFSNYGYTF. The CDR3 DNA reads TGTGTCAGAAGCCCTCGCGATTTCTCTAACTATGGCTACACCTTC.

The chain's CDR3 is CASSTGQGVDTQYF. CDR3 coding DNA: TGTGCCAGTAGTACGGGACAGGGGGTAGATACGCAGTATTTT. The genes are TRBV19 and TRBJ2-3; 11 bases match TRBD1. This CDR3 is built from 14 residues. V lost 4 bases, J lost 5 bases, and 2 bases stayed unmatched. Germline assignment: CDR1 LNHDA and CDR2 SQIVND (reference sequence).